This TCR beta chain was sequenced for a study of beta chain features in type 1 diabetes. Blood was drawn once from each donor into heparinised tubes. The draws averaged approximately 120 mL. This clone was found once. The antigen remains undetermined. Of the isolated RNA, all was reverse transcribed, and so the sequenced material was expressed TCRB transcripts. Only in-frame clones appear in the TCRdb table, and some are missing; sequencing was by immunoSEQ multiplex PCR. Seen here are about 340,000 clones, roughly 8.8% observed once, and the top ten hold about 1%. Broader study findings: Among patients with Type 1 diabetes, TCRB CDR3s were moderately but significantly shorter in every one of the four CD4+ subsets.

Germline V gene lookup returns CDR1 SGHRS and CDR2 YFSETQ. V gave up 2 bases and J gave up 5 bases; unmatched junction bases: 8. CDR3 length equals 15 residues. This receptor was taken from a man aged 25-45 years with type 1 diabetes. Sequenced input: central memory CD4+ T cells from blood. The chain couples TRBV5-1 to TRBJ2-5, with 8 bases fitting TRBD2. DNA for the CDR3: TGCGCCAGCAGCTTTGGCGGGGGGCCGGTGGAGACCCAGTACTTC. As protein: CASSFGGGPVETQYF.